These 22 T cell receptor beta chains were sequenced from one sample in a study of PD-1 blockade in mismatch repair-deficient tumors. Method: immunoSEQ multiplex PCR; TCRdb's copy keeps in-frame clones and lacks some. The data show roughly 25,000 clones, approximately 83% seen once. This specimen was peripheral blood, taken 12 weeks after starting pembrolizumab. The receptors were gathered from an adult with mismatch repair-deficient cancer.

With respect to this clone: A much larger clone sits a single nucleotide away, making a read error possible. The J gene is TRBJ2-2, the V gene TRBV6-1; D perhaps matches TRBD2 (5 bases). Germline V gene sequence: CDR1 MNHNS, CDR2 SASEGT. CDR3 size: 13 residues. V lost 3 bases and J 3 bases, leaving 5 bases between the germline ends. CDR3 coding DNA: TGTGCCAGCAGTGACGGGGACACCGGGGAGCTGTTTTTT. It translates to CASSDGDTGELFF.

The V and J genes are TRBV7-9 and TRBJ2-3; 11 positions agree with TRBD2. The CDR3 length is 19 residues. Germline V gene data show CDR1 as SEHNR and CDR2 as FQNEAQ (reference sequence). Trimming cost V 3 bases and J 0 bases; bases outside gene matches: 11. CDR3 DNA: TGTGCCAGCAGCTTTTCGGGACTAGCGGAGCTGTTTAGCACAGATACGCAGTATTTT. This sequence encodes CASSFSGLAELFSTDTQYF.

The CDR3 DNA reads as TGTGCCAGCAGCTCCTGGGGTATATCGGACGAGCAGTACTTC. It is translated as CASSSWGISDEQYF. The chain uses TRBV5-8 and TRBJ2-7; D uncertain. The V end was cut by 3 bases, the J end by 5 bases, with 15 bases between. This CDR3 has 14 residues. Germline V lookup: CDR1 SGHTS, CDR2 YDEGEE.

The chain is built from TRBV27 and TRBJ1-5; D is ambiguous. Germline V gene data show CDR1 as MNHEY and CDR2 as SMNVEV (reference sequence). V gave up 8 bases and J gave up 5 bases, with 16 bases separating them. The CDR3 totals 14 residues. This chain's CDR3 is CASSPGGPYQPQHF. Here the CDR3 DNA reads TGTGCCAGCTCCCCTGGTGGTCCATATCAGCCCCAGCATTTT.

In its sample, this clone was seen once. The V call is TRBV27, the J call TRBJ2-1; 7 bases fit TRBD1. V gave up 5 bases and J gave up 8 bases; unmatched junction bases: 6. This CDR3 has 13 residues. Germline loops: CDR1 MNHEY, CDR2 SMNVEV (reference sequence). The CDR3 sequence: CASSPTGWDEQFF. DNA of the CDR3: TGTGCCAGCAGTCCGACAGGGTGGGATGAGCAGTTCTTC.

The chain is built from TRBV5-6 and TRBJ2-2; 10 bases agree with TRBD1. V dropped 4 bases and J dropped 4; count of bases not matched to a gene: 13. The CDR3 extends over 18 amino acids. Germline assignment: CDR1 SGHDT and CDR2 YYEEEE. The CDR3 protein is CASSPIPGQGWSTGELFF. The DNA of the CDR3 is TGTGCCAGCAGCCCAATCCCGGGACAGGGGTGGTCCACCGGGGAGCTGTTTTTT.

The J gene is TRBJ2-5, the V gene TRBV18; TRBD1 matches 7 bases. Looked up from germline, CDR1 is KGHSH and CDR2 is LQKENI. Germline trimming cut 1 base from V and 5 bases from J; bases unmatched to any gene: 4. The CDR3 runs 14 residues. CDR3 protein: CASSPQGASETQYF. In nucleotides, the CDR3 is TGTGCCAGCTCACCACAGGGGGCCAGTGAGACCCAGTACTTC. Filled out from reference TRBV18 and TRBJ2-5, the complete variable domain reads NAGVMQNPRHLVRRRGQEARLRCSPMKGHSHVYWYRQLPEEGLKFMVYLQKENIIDESGMPKERFSAEFPKEGPSILRIQQVVRGDSAAYFCASSPQGASETQYFGPGTRLLVL.

The CDR3 loop reads CASSIASGSTYEQYF. The CDR3 DNA reads TGTGCCAGTAGTATCGCTAGCGGGAGTACATACGAGCAGTACTTC. The chain combines TRBV19 with TRBJ2-7; TRBD2 aligns across 10 bases. The V segment lost 3 bases and the J segment 4 bases; nucleotides outside the gene matches: 6. Germline assignment: CDR1 LNHDA and CDR2 SQIVND (reference sequence). The CDR3 has 15 residues. Variable domain in full (rest from reference TRBV19 and TRBJ2-7): DGGITQSPKYLFRKEGQNVTLSCEQNLNHDAMYWYRQDPGQGLRLIYYSQIVNDFQKGDIAEGYSVSREKKESFPLTVTSAQKNPTAFYLCASSIASGSTYEQYFGPGTRLTVT.

In this sample, this clone turned up once. The chain is built from TRBV7-9 and TRBJ2-1, with 8 bases lining up with TRBD2. CDR1 and CDR2 (germline): SEHNR, FQNEAQ (reference sequence). The V segment lost 2 bases and the J segment 10 bases; nucleotides outside the gene matches: 10. The CDR3 is 15 amino acids. CDR3 protein: CASSLRSGRSNEQFF. The DNA of the CDR3 is TGTGCCAGCAGCTTACGGAGCGGGAGAAGCAACGAGCAGTTCTTC.

The chain joins TRBV27 to TRBJ2-7; a possible D gene is TRBD2 (6 bases). Trimming removed 4 bases from V and 7 bases from J, with 17 bases in between. This CDR3 region has 14 residues. Germline V gene lookup returns CDR1 MNHEY and CDR2 SMNVEV (reference sequence). The CDR3 spells CASSSGRRAGEQYF. The CDR3 DNA sequence: TGTGCCAGCAGTTCCGGGCGGAGGGCCGGTGAGCAGTACTTC.

V usage is TRBV9 and J usage is TRBJ2-7, with 7 bases that match TRBD2. This CDR3 has 15 amino acids. The J segment lost 2 bases and the V segment lost 2 bases, leaving 7 bases of the junction unmatched. Germline V CDR1 and CDR2: SGDLS, YYNGEE. The CDR3 is CASSVSASGTYEQYF. CDR3 DNA: TGTGCCAGCAGCGTTTCGGCTAGCGGAACCTACGAGCAGTACTTC.

The chain joins TRBV9 to TRBJ2-7; 10 bases align to TRBD1. The CDR3 spans 15 residues. V dropped 3 bases and J dropped 4; count of bases not matched to a gene: 7. Germline CDR1 reads SGDLS; CDR2 reads YYNGEE. DNA of the CDR3: TGTGCCAGCAGCGCCGGACAGGGGGTGGCATACGAGCAGTACTTC. Amino acids: CASSAGQGVAYEQYF.

This sequence joins TRBV29-1 and TRBJ2-1; 8 nucleotides agree with TRBD2. The J segment lost 2 bases and the V segment lost 4 bases, leaving 7 bases of the junction unmatched. Germline assignment: CDR1 SQVTM and CDR2 ANQGSEA. CDR3 size: 15 residues. CDR3: CSVAPTSATYNEQFF. In DNA, the CDR3 is TGCAGCGTTGCCCCGACTAGCGCCACCTACAATGAGCAGTTCTTC.

The rearrangement uses TRBV20-1 and TRBJ2-7, with unresolved D. This CDR3 contains 11 residues. The V end lost 3 bases, the J end lost 7 bases, and 10 bases lay between the germline ends. Looked up from germline, CDR1 is DFQATT and CDR2 is SNEGSKA (reference sequence). The CDR3 DNA reads as TGCAGTGCTAGCTTTAGTGTGGAGCAGTACTTC. This gives the protein CSASFSVEQYF.

The chain couples TRBV21-1 to TRBJ2-7; the table's D gene call, TRBD2, was not cross checked with the DNA. TRBV21-1 is flagged as a pseudogene. This CDR3 comprises 14 residues. CDR3 sequence reads: CASSKVAVAYEQYF. DNA of the CDR3: TGTGCCAGCAGCAAAGTAGCAGTGGCCTACGAGCAGTACTTC.

The chain carries TRBV5-1 and TRBJ2-5; D perhaps matches TRBD1 (5 bases). The length of the CDR3 is 16 residues. Germline lookup yields CDR1 SGHRS and CDR2 YFSETQ. V lost 0 bases to trimming and J lost 2 bases, with 14 bases between them. The CDR3 coding sequence is TGCGCCAGCAGCTTGGCCAATGTGGGGCCACAAGAGACCCAGTACTTC. This translates into CASSLANVGPQETQYF.

The chain combines TRBV4-1 with TRBJ2-7; D possibly corresponds to TRBD1 (6 bases). The germline gives CDR1 MGHRA, CDR2 YSYEKL. V lost 1 base and J 3 bases, leaving 13 bases between the germline ends. The CDR3 covers 15 residues. The CDR3 nucleotides read TGCGCCAGCAGCCAAGTCGCAGGGGCCCTCTACGAGCAGTACTTC. This translates into CASSQVAGALYEQYF.

This sequence joins TRBV4-2 and TRBJ1-5; the D is unclear. Trimming shortened V by 1 base and J by 4 bases, and 8 bases separated the two germline ends. Germline lookup yields CDR1 LGHNA and CDR2 YNFKEQ. CDR3 length: 14 residues. The CDR3 loop is CASSQGGVNQPQHF. As DNA, the CDR3 is TGTGCCAGCAGCCAAGGGGGAGTAAATCAGCCCCAGCATTTT.

The chain employs TRBV27 and TRBJ2-1, with 9 bases matching TRBD2. V gave up 3 bases and J gave up 4 bases; unmatched junction bases: 1. The CDR3 runs to 14 residues. Germline CDR1 is MNHEY and CDR2 is SMNVEV (reference sequence). The CDR3: CASSFAGGYNEQFF. DNA of the CDR3: TGTGCCAGCAGTTTCGCGGGAGGGTACAATGAGCAGTTCTTC.

J is TRBJ2-2 and V is TRBV18, with 10 bases identical to TRBD2. The CDR3 is 16 amino acids. V lost 3 bases and J lost 7; bases outside the gene matches: 8. CDR1 and CDR2 from the germline V gene are KGHSH and LQKENI. Written as DNA, the CDR3 is TGTGCCAGCTCACCGGTAGCGGGAGGCCGGAACGGGGAGCTGTTTTTT. Translation gives CASSPVAGGRNGELFF.

V usage is TRBV19 and J usage is TRBJ2-1, with TRBD1 matching over 8 bases. J gave up 5 bases and V 4 bases, and 4 bases lay outside the gene matches. Germline loops: CDR1 LNHDA, CDR2 SQIVND (reference sequence). The CDR3 length is 14 residues. CDR3 nucleotide sequence: TGTGCCAGTAGTAGGACAGGGAACGACAATGAGCAGTTCTTC. It yields the protein CASSRTGNDNEQFF.

V gene TRBV27 combines with J gene TRBJ2-6, with D perhaps matching TRBD2 (5 bases). Germline lookup yields CDR1 MNHEY and CDR2 SMNVEV (reference sequence). This CDR3 is built from 18 residues. The V end was cut by 6 bases, the J end by 2 bases, with 20 bases between. The CDR3 spells CASRTRDPGKTGANVLTF. DNA of the CDR3: TGTGCCAGCAGGACCCGGGATCCGGGAAAAACTGGGGCCAACGTCCTGACTTTC.